Below, 3 T cell receptor beta chains from the same sample are listed, as sequenced in a study of blood T cell repertoires in COVID-19. Profiled with immunoSEQ multiplex PCR; TCRdb holds only in-frame clones, not every one. The table lists some 380,000 clones, nearly 90% of them singletons. Sequencing was carried out using PBMCs or T cells enriched from blood (not recorded which). All receptors come from a middle-aged woman with acute COVID-19.

This rearrangement joins TRBV2 to TRBJ1-1, with D perhaps TRBD1 (5 bases). The CDR3 is made up of 15 amino acids. The V end lost 1 base, the J end lost 6 bases, and 15 bases lay between the germline ends. CDR1 is SNHLY and CDR2 is FYNNEI in the germline V gene. The CDR3 is CASSEVPGRGAEAFF. The CDR3 DNA is TGTGCCAGCAGTGAAGTGCCGGGGCGGGGGGCTGAAGCTTTCTTT.

The chain is built from TRBV19 and TRBJ2-3, with 8 nucleotides matching TRBD1. The CDR3 has 17 amino acids. Germline trimming cut 1 base from V and 0 bases from J; bases unmatched to any gene: 6. Germline CDR1 LNHDA, CDR2 SQIVND (reference sequence). The CDR3 region is CASSIGRDRPSTDTQYF. Here the CDR3 DNA reads TGTGCCAGTAGTATAGGCCGGGACAGGCCTAGCACAGATACGCAGTATTTT.

The chain couples TRBV30 to TRBJ1-4; TRBD1 is a possible D gene (5 bases). The CDR3 contains 14 residues. From germline, CDR1 is GTSNPN and CDR2 SVGIG (reference sequence). V was shortened by 4 bases and J by 3 bases, with 12 bases between the two germline ends. The CDR3 nucleotides read TGTGCCTGGAACAAGGGGTCGGCTAATGAAAAACTGTTTTTT. The encoded protein is CAWNKGSANEKLFF. The variable domain in full, completed from reference TRBV30 and TRBJ1-4, reads SQTIHQWPATLVQPVGSPLSLECTVEGTSNPNLYWYRQAAGRGLQLLFYSVGIGQISSEVPQNLSASRPQDRQFILSSKKLLLSDSGFYLCAWNKGSANEKLFFGSGTQLSVL.